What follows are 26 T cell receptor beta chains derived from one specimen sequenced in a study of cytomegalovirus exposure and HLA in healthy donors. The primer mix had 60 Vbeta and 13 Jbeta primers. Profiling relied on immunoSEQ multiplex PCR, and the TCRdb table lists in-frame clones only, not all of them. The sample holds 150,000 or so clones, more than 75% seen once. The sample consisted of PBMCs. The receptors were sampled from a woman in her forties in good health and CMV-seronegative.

For the CDR3, the DNA is TGTGCCAGCAGCCTGGGAGCGTCTAGCACAGATACGCAGTATTTT. Its protein is CASSLGASSTDTQYF. The chain recombines TRBV2 with TRBJ2-3, with a possible D match to TRBD2 (5 bases). CDR3 length equals 15 residues. The germline V and J ends were trimmed by 6 bases and 0 bases, with 13 bases remaining between them. CDR1 is SNHLY and CDR2 is FYNNEI in the germline V gene.

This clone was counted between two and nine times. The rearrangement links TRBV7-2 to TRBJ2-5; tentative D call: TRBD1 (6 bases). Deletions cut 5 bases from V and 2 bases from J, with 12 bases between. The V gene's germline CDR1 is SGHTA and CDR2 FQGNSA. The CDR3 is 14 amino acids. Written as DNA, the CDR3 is TGTGCCAGCAGCATACAGGGAAATCAAGAGACCCAGTACTTC. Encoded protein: CASSIQGNQETQYF.

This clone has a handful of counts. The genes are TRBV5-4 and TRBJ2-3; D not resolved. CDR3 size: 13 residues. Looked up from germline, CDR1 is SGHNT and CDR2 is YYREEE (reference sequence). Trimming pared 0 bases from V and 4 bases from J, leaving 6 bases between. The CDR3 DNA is TGTGCCAGCAGCTTGGAACCGGCAGATACGCAGTATTTT. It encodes CASSLEPADTQYF.

The CDR3 reads CASSLARLAGVLTSYEQYF. Written as DNA, the CDR3 is TGTGCCAGCAGCTTAGCCCGACTAGCGGGGGTCCTCACCTCCTACGAGCAGTACTTC. V gene TRBV7-7 combines with J gene TRBJ2-7, with 12 bases identical to TRBD2. Germline assignment: CDR1 SSHAT and CDR2 FNYEAQ (reference sequence). V shed 0 bases, J shed 0 bases, and the junction held 9 bases outside the gene matches. This CDR3 region has 19 residues.

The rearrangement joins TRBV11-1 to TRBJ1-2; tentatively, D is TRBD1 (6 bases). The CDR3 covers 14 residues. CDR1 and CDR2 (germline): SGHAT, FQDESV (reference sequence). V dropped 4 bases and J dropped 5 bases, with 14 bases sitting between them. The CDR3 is CASSSRQVKYGYTF. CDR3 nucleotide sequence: TGTGCCAGCAGCTCCAGACAGGTAAAGTATGGCTACACCTTC.

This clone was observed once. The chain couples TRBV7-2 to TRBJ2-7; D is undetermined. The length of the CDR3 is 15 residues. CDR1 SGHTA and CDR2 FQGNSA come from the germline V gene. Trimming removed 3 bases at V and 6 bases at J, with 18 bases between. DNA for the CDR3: TGTGCCAGCAGCTTCGCCGTATTGGGCAACCTCGAGCAGTACTTC. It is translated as CASSFAVLGNLEQYF.

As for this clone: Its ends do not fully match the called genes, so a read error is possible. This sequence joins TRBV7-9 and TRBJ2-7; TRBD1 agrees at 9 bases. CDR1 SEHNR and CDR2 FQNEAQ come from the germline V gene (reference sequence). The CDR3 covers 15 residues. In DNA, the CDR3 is TGTTCCAGCAGCTTCTGGACAGGGGCTACCTACGAGCAGTACTTC. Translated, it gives CSSSFWTGATYEQYF.

The DNA of the CDR3 is TGTGCCATCAGTGAAACAGGGGGGGACACCGGGGAGCTGTTTTTT. Protein: CAISETGGDTGELFF. The V call is TRBV10-3, the J call TRBJ2-2; a weak D match, TRBD1 (8 bases). Per germline, CDR1 ENHRY and CDR2 SYGVKD. The CDR3 sequence is 15 residues long. Trimming took off 3 bases at V and 3 bases at J, with 11 bases between the two ends.

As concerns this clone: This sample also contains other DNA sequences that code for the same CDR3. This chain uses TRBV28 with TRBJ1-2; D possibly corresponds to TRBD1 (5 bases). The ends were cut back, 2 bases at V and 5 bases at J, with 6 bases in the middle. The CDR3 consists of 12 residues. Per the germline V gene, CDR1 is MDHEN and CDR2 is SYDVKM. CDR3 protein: CASSLQGYGYTF. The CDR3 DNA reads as TGTGCCAGCAGTTTACAGGGTTATGGCTACACCTTC.

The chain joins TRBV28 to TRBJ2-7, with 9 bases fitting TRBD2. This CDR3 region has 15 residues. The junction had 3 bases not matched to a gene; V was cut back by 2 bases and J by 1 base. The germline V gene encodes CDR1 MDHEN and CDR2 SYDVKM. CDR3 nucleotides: TGTGCCAGCAGTTTACTCCTAGCGGGATCCTACGAGCAGTACTTC. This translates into CASSLLLAGSYEQYF.

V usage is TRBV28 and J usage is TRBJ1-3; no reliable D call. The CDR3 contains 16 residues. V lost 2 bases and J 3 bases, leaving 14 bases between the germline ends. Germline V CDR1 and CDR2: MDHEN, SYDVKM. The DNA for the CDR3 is TGTGCCAGCAGTTTACCGAGCCGGGTGGGTGGAAACACCATATATTTT. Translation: CASSLPSRVGGNTIYF.

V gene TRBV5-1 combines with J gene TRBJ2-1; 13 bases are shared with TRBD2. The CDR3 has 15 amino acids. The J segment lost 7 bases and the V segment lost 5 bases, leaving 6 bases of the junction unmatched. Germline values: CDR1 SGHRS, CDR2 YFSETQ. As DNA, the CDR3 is TGCGCCAGCAGTCCGGGACTAGCGGGGCCGAATGAGCAGTTCTTC. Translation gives CASSPGLAGPNEQFF.

The CDR3 DNA reads as TGTGCCATCAGTAAGACGGGTAGCGAGCAGTACTTC. Amino acids: CAISKTGSEQYF. The chain links TRBV10-3 to TRBJ2-7; D uncertain. Germline V gene lookup returns CDR1 ENHRY and CDR2 SYGVKD. Trimming pared 5 bases from V and 6 bases from J, leaving 11 bases between. The CDR3 runs 12 residues.

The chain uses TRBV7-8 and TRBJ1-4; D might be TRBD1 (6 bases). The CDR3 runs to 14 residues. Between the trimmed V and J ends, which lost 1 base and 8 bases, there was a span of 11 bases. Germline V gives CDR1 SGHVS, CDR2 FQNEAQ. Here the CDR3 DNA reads TGTGCCAGCAGCTTAGGCAGGGGCGTAGAAAAACTGTTTTTT. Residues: CASSLGRGVEKLFF.

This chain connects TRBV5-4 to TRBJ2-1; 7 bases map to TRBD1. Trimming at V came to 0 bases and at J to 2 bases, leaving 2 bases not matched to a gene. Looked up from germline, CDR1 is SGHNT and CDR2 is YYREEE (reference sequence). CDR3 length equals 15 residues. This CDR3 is CASSLGQGTYNEQFF. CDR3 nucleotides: TGTGCCAGCAGCTTGGGACAGGGTACCTACAATGAGCAGTTCTTC.

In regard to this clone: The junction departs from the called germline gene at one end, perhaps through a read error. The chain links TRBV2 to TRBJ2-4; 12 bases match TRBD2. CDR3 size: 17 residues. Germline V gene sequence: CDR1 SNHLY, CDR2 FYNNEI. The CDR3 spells CASSGGTSGLNKNSQYF. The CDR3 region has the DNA TGTGCCAGCAGTGGAGGGACTAGCGGGTTAAACAAAAACAGTCAGTACTTC.

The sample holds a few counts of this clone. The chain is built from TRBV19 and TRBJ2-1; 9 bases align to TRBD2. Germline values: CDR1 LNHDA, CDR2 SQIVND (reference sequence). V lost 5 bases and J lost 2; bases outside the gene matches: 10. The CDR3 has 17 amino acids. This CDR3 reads CASSLTRTSAAYNEQFF. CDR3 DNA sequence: TGTGCCAGTAGTCTCACAAGGACTAGCGCAGCCTACAATGAGCAGTTCTTC. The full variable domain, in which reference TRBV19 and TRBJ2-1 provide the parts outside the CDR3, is DGGITQSPKYLFRKEGQNVTLSCEQNLNHDAMYWYRQDPGQGLRLIYYSQIVNDFQKGDIAEGYSVSREKKESFPLTVTSAQKNPTAFYLCASSLTRTSAAYNEQFFGPGTRLTVL.

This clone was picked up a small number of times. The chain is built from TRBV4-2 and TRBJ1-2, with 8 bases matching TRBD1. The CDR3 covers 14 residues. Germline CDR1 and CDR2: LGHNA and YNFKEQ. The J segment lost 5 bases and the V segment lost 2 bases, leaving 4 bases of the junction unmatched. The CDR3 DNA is TGTGCCAGCAGCCAACCCGGACAGGGTTATGGCTACACCTTC. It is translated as CASSQPGQGYGYTF.

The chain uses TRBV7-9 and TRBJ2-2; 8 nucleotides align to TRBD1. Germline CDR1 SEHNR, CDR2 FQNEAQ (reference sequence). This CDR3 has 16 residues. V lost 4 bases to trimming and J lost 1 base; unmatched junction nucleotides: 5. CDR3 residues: CASSSWTGKNTGELFF. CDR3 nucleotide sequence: TGTGCCAGCAGCTCCTGGACAGGGAAGAACACCGGGGAGCTGTTTTTT.

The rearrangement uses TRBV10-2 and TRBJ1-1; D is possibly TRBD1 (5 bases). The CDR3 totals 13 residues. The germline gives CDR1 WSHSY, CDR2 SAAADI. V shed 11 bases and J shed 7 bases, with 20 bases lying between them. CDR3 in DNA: TGCGCCGGGCGAAAAGAAGGACACCATGAAGCTTTCTTT. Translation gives CAGRKEGHHEAFF.

The CDR3 DNA reads as TGTGCCAGCAGTTTAGAACCGGGACTAGCTTACGAGCAGTACTTC. Protein sequence: CASSLEPGLAYEQYF. The rearrangement joins TRBV28 to TRBJ2-7; 9 nucleotides agree with TRBD2. CDR1 MDHEN and CDR2 SYDVKM come from the germline V gene. The CDR3 has 15 residues. V lost 2 bases to trimming and J lost 4 bases; unmatched junction nucleotides: 6.

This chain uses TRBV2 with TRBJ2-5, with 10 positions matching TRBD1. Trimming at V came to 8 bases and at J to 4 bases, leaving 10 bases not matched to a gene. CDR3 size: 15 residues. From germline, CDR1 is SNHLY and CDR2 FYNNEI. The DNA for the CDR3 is TGTGCCAGCGGGGTGACAGGGGGCGAACTAGAGACCCAGTACTTC. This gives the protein CASGVTGGELETQYF. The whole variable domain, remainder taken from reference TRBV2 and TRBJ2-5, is EPEVTQTPSHQVTQMGQEVILRCVPISNHLYFYWYRQILGQKVEFLVSFYNNEISEKSEIFDDQFSVERPDGSNFTLKIRSTKLEDSAMYFCASGVTGGELETQYFGPGTRLLVL.

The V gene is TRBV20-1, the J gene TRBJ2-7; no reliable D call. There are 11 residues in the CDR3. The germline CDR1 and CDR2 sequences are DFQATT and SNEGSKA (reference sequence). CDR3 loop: CTTGSPGEQYF. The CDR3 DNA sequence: TGCACTACCGGGTCCCCCGGGGAGCAGTACTTC.

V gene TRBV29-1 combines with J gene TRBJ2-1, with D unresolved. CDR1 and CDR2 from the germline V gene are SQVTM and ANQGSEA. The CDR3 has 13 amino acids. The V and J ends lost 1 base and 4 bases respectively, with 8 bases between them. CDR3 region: CSVEADTYNEQFF. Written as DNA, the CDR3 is TGCAGCGTTGAAGCTGATACTTACAATGAGCAGTTCTTC.

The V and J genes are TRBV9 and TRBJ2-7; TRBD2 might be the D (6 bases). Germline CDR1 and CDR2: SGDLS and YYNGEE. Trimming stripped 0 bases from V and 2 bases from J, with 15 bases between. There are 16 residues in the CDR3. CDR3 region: CASSVVLEGFPYEQYF. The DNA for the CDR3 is TGTGCCAGCAGCGTAGTTTTGGAGGGATTTCCCTACGAGCAGTACTTC.

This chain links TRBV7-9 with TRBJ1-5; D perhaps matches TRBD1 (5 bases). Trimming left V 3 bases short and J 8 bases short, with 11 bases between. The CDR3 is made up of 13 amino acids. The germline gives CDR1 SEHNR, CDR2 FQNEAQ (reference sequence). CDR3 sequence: CASSLSGGEPQHF. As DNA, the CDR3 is TGTGCCAGCAGCTTGAGCGGGGGGGAGCCCCAGCATTTT.